Below, 30 T cell receptor beta chains from the same sample are listed, as sequenced in a study of T cell repertoires in cytomegalovirus infection. MiXCR was run by TCRdb on the reads, yielding one entry per CDR3 protein. This sample has about half a million distinct CDR3 sequences; 25% to 35% occur once, and the top ten carry roughly 17%. Their antigens remain unidentified. The starting material was cultured PBMCs, obtained from culture after CMV antigen stimulation. All receptors derive from a human donor in good health (CMV status not recorded). Some clones in this sample may be carry-over from other donors' samples.

The CDR3 spells CASSLELYAEAFF. CDR3 nucleotide sequence: TGTGCCAGCAGCTTAGAACTTTACGCTGAAGCTTTCTTT. This rearrangement joins TRBV11-2 to TRBJ1-1; no clear D gene. Per the germline V gene, CDR1 is SGHAT and CDR2 is FQNNGV. The germline V and J ends were trimmed by 0 bases and 6 bases, with 8 bases remaining between them. The CDR3 has 13 amino acids.

This clonotype was seen only a few times. CDR3 loop: CASNPGQLPDTQYF. CDR3 in DNA: TGTGCCAGCAACCCGGGACAGCTCCCAGATACGCAGTATTTT. V usage is TRBV28 and J usage is TRBJ2-3; 7 bases fit TRBD1. Germline CDR1 MDHEN, CDR2 SYDVKM. This CDR3 spans 14 amino acids. V shed 7 bases, J shed 4 bases, and the junction held 8 bases outside the gene matches.

The chain combines TRBV12-3 or TRBV12-4 with TRBJ2-1, with 7 positions matching TRBD2. V shed 8 bases and J 4 bases; nucleotides not matched to a gene: 14. The CDR3 is made up of 16 amino acids. CDR3 coding DNA: TGTGCCAGCGGCACCACGGGGAGGGCGAAGTACAATGAGCAGTTCTTC. Translation gives CASGTTGRAKYNEQFF.

This sequence joins TRBV7-9 and TRBJ2-7; TRBD2 aligns across 7 bases. The V and J ends lost 5 bases and 2 bases, in that order; junction bases with no gene match: 12. This CDR3 has 16 amino acids. CDR1 is SEHNR, CDR2 FQNEAQ, per germline (reference sequence). CDR3 loop: CASSHVKPSGAYEQYV. CDR3 in DNA: TGTGCCAGCAGCCACGTCAAGCCGAGCGGGGCCTACGAGCAGTACGTC.

V and J are TRBV7-6 and TRBJ1-6, with a weak D call TRBD1 (6 bases). Germline V gene lookup returns CDR1 SGHVS and CDR2 FNYEAQ. CDR3 length equals 15 residues. V was cut by 1 base and J by 7 bases, with 11 bases left in between. CDR3 amino acids: CASSLVGTINSPLHF. The CDR3 DNA follows: TGTGCCAGCAGCTTAGTAGGGACAATAAATTCACCCCTCCACTTT.

This clonotype was recorded many times. This chain joins TRBV7-2 and TRBJ1-1; D is ambiguous. V lost 3 bases to trimming and J lost 0 bases, with 8 bases between them. Germline assignment: CDR1 SGHTA and CDR2 FQGNSA. The CDR3 contains 14 residues. CDR3 sequence: CASSLYRLNTEAFF. The CDR3 coding sequence is TGTGCCAGCAGCTTGTATAGATTGAACACTGAAGCTTTCTTT.

The CDR3 loop reads CAWSLHHRMEQFF. CDR3 DNA: TGTGCCTGGAGCCTCCACCACCGGATGGAACAGTTCTTC. The chain recombines TRBV30 with TRBJ2-1; D unresolved. CDR3 length: 13 residues. V dropped 3 bases and J dropped 13 bases, with 19 bases sitting between them. In germline, CDR1 is GTSNPN, CDR2 SVGIG (reference sequence).

The chain is built from TRBV2 and TRBJ2-1; TRBD2 aligns across 8 bases. This CDR3 spans 16 amino acids. V was clipped by 2 bases and J by 7 bases; unmatched bases: 10. CDR1 and CDR2 (germline): SNHLY, FYNNEI. The CDR3 sequence is CASSERSGGPSNEQFF. The CDR3, as DNA: TGTGCCAGCAGTGAAAGGTCGGGAGGGCCGAGTAATGAGCAGTTCTTC.

This clonotype was picked up a small number of times. This sequence joins TRBV7-6 and TRBJ2-1; D gene unclear. Trimming took off 1 base at V and 7 bases at J, with 11 bases between the two ends. This CDR3 comprises 14 residues. Germline CDR1 SGHVS, CDR2 FNYEAQ. The DNA for the CDR3 is TGTGCCAGCAGCTTAGACAGTACGTGGAATGAGCAGTTCTTC. It specifies CASSLDSTWNEQFF. Variable domain in full (rest from reference TRBV7-6 and TRBJ2-1): GAGVSQSPRYKVTKRGQDVALRCDPISGHVSLYWYRQALGQGPEFLTYFNYEAQQDKSGLPNDRFSAERPEGSISTLTIQRTEQRDSAMYRCASSLDSTWNEQFFGPGTRLTVL.

This clonotype has a handful of counts. This chain joins TRBV6-2 or TRBV6-3 and TRBJ2-5; 7 bases line up with TRBD1. Trimming removed 5 bases from V and 1 base from J; junction bases left unmatched: 10. The CDR3 covers 16 residues. Germline values: CDR1 MNHEY, CDR2 SVGEGT. The CDR3 region has the DNA TGTGCCAGCAGTCGACAGGGACCCAGGGGCCAAGAGACCCAGTACTTC. This encodes CASSRQGPRGQETQYF.

V usage is TRBV7-7 and J usage is TRBJ2-7; 10 nucleotides line up with TRBD1. The V gene end was trimmed by 5 bases and the J gene end by 7 bases; junction bases not matched to a gene: 8. In germline, CDR1 is SSHAT, CDR2 FNYEAQ (reference sequence). This CDR3 is 14 amino acids long. The CDR3 is CASSRGDRGGEQYF. Here the CDR3 DNA reads TGTGCCAGCAGCCGGGGGGACAGGGGAGGAGAGCAGTACTTC.

This chain joins TRBV12-3 or TRBV12-4 and TRBJ1-5; a possible D gene is TRBD1 (5 bases). V was pared by 3 bases and J by 5 bases, with 14 bases between. The CDR3 is made up of 15 amino acids. CDR3 sequence: CASSLMSGEDQPQHF. The CDR3 DNA sequence: TGTGCCAGCAGTTTGATGTCGGGGGAGGATCAGCCCCAGCATTTT.

This clonotype came up a few times. This chain joins TRBV12-3 or TRBV12-4 and TRBJ1-2, with a possible D match to TRBD1 (5 bases). This CDR3 contains 13 residues. The ends were cut back, 5 bases at V and 6 bases at J, with 13 bases in the middle. In DNA, the CDR3 is TGTGCCAGCAGTCCACTCAGGGTGCATGGCTACACCTTC. Its protein is CASSPLRVHGYTF.

This clonotype was observed a few times. The chain is built from TRBV6-1 and TRBJ2-1, with 12 bases lining up with TRBD2. This CDR3 has 20 amino acids. Germline-derived CDR1 and CDR2 are MNHNS and SASEGT. The J segment lost 6 bases and the V segment lost 6 bases, leaving 21 bases of the junction unmatched. The CDR3 region has the DNA TGTGCCAGCAGCAACAACCTCAAGCTAGCGGGAGGGAGAAATCTCAATGAGCAGTTCTTC. Protein: CASSNNLKLAGGRNLNEQFF.

This clonotype has a handful of counts. The chain employs TRBV19 and TRBJ1-6; 9 bases agree with TRBD1. The CDR3 runs 15 residues. Germline CDR1 LNHDA, CDR2 SQIVND (reference sequence). Trimming at V came to 3 bases and at J to 9 bases, leaving 6 bases not matched to a gene. CDR3 sequence (DNA): TGTGCCAGTAGTATCCGGGACAGGGACTTTTCACCCCTCCACTTT. It codes for CASSIRDRDFSPLHF.

The CDR3 sequence: CASSEMGVSNQPQHF. CDR3 bases: TGTGCCAGCAGTGAAATGGGGGTTAGCAATCAGCCCCAGCATTTT. The chain combines TRBV12-3 or TRBV12-4 with TRBJ1-5; maybe TRBD1 (5 bases). The CDR3 consists of 15 residues. The ends were cut back, 5 bases at V and 0 bases at J, with 11 bases in the middle.

The rearrangement links TRBV19 to TRBJ1-5; D is perhaps TRBD1 (5 bases). The CDR3 totals 19 residues. Per the germline V gene, CDR1 is LNHDA and CDR2 is SQIVND (reference sequence). Trimming removed 7 bases from V and 0 bases from J, with 25 bases in between. CDR3 sequence: CASNSIGSRGFYSNQPQHF. Here the CDR3 DNA reads TGTGCCAGTAACTCTATCGGTTCTAGGGGATTCTATAGCAATCAGCCCCAGCATTTT.

The chain employs TRBV19 and TRBJ1-3; D gene unclear. This CDR3 has 13 residues. V gave up 5 bases and J gave up 10 bases, with 15 bases separating them. CDR1 is LNHDA and CDR2 is SQIVND in the germline V gene (reference sequence). The CDR3 sequence is CASSLGPRGTIYF. Written as DNA, the CDR3 is TGTGCCAGTAGTCTCGGACCTCGAGGGACCATATATTTT.

The genes are TRBV9 and TRBJ2-5, with TRBD2 matching over 11 bases. There are 18 residues in the CDR3. V was pared by 3 bases and J by 3 bases, with 13 bases of the junction left unmatched. Germline values: CDR1 SGDLS, CDR2 YYNGEE. CDR3 protein: CASSGRLAGHPREETQYF. Here the CDR3 DNA reads TGTGCCAGCAGCGGAAGACTAGCGGGACATCCCCGTGAAGAGACCCAGTACTTC. The full variable domain, its missing parts supplied by reference TRBV9 and TRBJ2-5, is DSGVTQTPKHLITATGQRVTLRCSPRSGDLSVYWYQQSLDQGLQFLIQYYNGEERAKGNILERFSAQQFPDLHSELNLSSLELGDSALYFCASSGRLAGHPREETQYFGPGTRLLVL.

The chain employs TRBV12-3 or TRBV12-4 and TRBJ2-6; no definite D call. V lost 6 bases and J 0 bases, leaving 6 bases between the germline ends. This CDR3 comprises 14 residues. The CDR3 sequence: CASRLISGANVLTF. The DNA of the CDR3 is TGTGCCAGCAGATTAATCTCTGGGGCCAACGTCCTGACTTTC.

This clonotype occurred a few times. The chain couples TRBV27 to TRBJ2-1; D is unresolved. The germline V gene encodes CDR1 MNHEY and CDR2 SMNVEV (reference sequence). The CDR3 covers 15 residues. V dropped 2 bases and J dropped 9 bases, with 17 bases sitting between them. CDR3 coding DNA: TGTGCCAGCAGTTTAAAGCCATCCAGCTCCATTGAGCAGTTCTTC. This codes for CASSLKPSSSIEQFF.

The rearrangement uses TRBV5-4 and TRBJ2-1; 7 nucleotides align to TRBD1. V shed 5 bases, J shed 6 bases, and the junction held 11 bases outside the gene matches. CDR1 is SGHNT, CDR2 YYREEE, per germline (reference sequence). CDR3 length equals 15 residues. CDR3 region: CASRSDFWDSNEQFF. CDR3 nucleotide sequence: TGTGCCAGCAGGAGCGACTTTTGGGACAGCAATGAGCAGTTCTTC.

This clonotype was seen only a few times. The V gene is TRBV7-2, the J gene TRBJ2-1, with 13 bases that match TRBD2. The V segment lost 4 bases and the J segment 7 bases; nucleotides outside the gene matches: 4. The CDR3 totals 15 residues. Germline V CDR1 and CDR2: SGHTA, FQGNSA. Here the CDR3 DNA reads TGTGCCAGCAGCTACACTAGCGGGAGGGAAAATGAGCAGTTCTTC. Residues: CASSYTSGRENEQFF. Combining the CDR3 with reference TRBV7-2 and TRBJ2-1 gives the whole variable domain GAGVSQSPSNKVTEKGKDVELRCDPISGHTALYWYRQSLGQGLEFLIYFQGNSAPDKSGLPSDRFSAERTGGSVSTLTIQRTQQEDSAVYLCASSYTSGRENEQFFGPGTRLTVL.

This clonotype is a singleton in its sample. The J gene is TRBJ1-2, the V gene TRBV27; 10 bases line up with TRBD1. The germline V gene encodes CDR1 MNHEY and CDR2 SMNVEV (reference sequence). The trim removed 6 bases at V and 6 bases at J, leaving 13 bases unmatched. This CDR3 comprises 16 residues. Here the CDR3 DNA reads TGTGCCAGCAGCCCAACACCCTGGGACAGGGGAAATGGCTACACCTTC. Translating it yields CASSPTPWDRGNGYTF.

The chain carries TRBV20-1 and TRBJ2-6; 7 nucleotides match TRBD1. V lost 5 bases and J lost 4; bases outside the gene matches: 5. The CDR3 is made up of 14 amino acids. Germline assignment: CDR1 DFQATT and CDR2 SNEGSKA (reference sequence). CDR3 in DNA: TGCAGTGCTGAAGAGGGGGCGGGGGCCAACGTCCTGACTTTC. Protein product: CSAEEGAGANVLTF.

This clonotype was observed many times. The CDR3 sequence: CASSLLGGYNSPLHF. CDR3 nucleotides: TGTGCCAGCAGCTTACTAGGGGGCTATAATTCACCCCTCCACTTT. V is TRBV7-2 and J is TRBJ1-6; weak D call: TRBD1 (6 bases). CDR3 length equals 15 residues. Germline CDR1 SGHTA, CDR2 FQGNSA. Trimming stripped 2 bases from V and 3 bases from J, with 8 bases between.

The rearrangement uses TRBV29-1 and TRBJ2-1; the D is unclear. The germline V gene encodes CDR1 SQVTM and CDR2 ANQGSEA. Trimming took off 6 bases at V and 8 bases at J, with 17 bases between the two ends. This CDR3 is built from 13 residues. This chain's CDR3 is CSVEPGYGDEQFF. Written as DNA, the CDR3 is TGCAGCGTGGAACCAGGCTATGGGGATGAGCAGTTCTTC.

This clonotype was detected a few times. The chain recombines TRBV11-2 with TRBJ2-1; tentatively, D is TRBD2 (7 bases). This CDR3 has 16 residues. Trimming took off 3 bases at V and 3 bases at J, with 15 bases between the two ends. Germline V gives CDR1 SGHAT, CDR2 FQNNGV. The CDR3 nucleotides read TGTGCCAGCAGCTTTATGGGGGGGCAAAACTACAATGAGCAGTTCTTC. Translated, it gives CASSFMGGQNYNEQFF.

This clonotype has only a few counts. The V and J genes are TRBV28 and TRBJ2-2, with D unresolved. CDR1 is MDHEN and CDR2 is SYDVKM in the germline V gene. The CDR3 totals 16 residues. Trimming stripped 1 base from V and 2 bases from J, with 11 bases between. CDR3 loop: CASSLFARSNTGELFF. Written as DNA, the CDR3 is TGTGCCAGCAGTTTATTCGCCAGGTCTAACACCGGGGAGCTGTTTTTT.

The V gene is TRBV29-1, the J gene TRBJ2-2; TRBD2 agrees at 12 bases. V gave up 7 bases and J gave up 5 bases; unmatched junction bases: 8. The CDR3 is 15 amino acids. Germline CDR1 SQVTM, CDR2 ANQGSEA. The CDR3 bases are TGCAGCGATCTAGCGGGAGGGAACGGTACCGGGGAGCTGTTTTTT. Translating gives CSDLAGGNGTGELFF.